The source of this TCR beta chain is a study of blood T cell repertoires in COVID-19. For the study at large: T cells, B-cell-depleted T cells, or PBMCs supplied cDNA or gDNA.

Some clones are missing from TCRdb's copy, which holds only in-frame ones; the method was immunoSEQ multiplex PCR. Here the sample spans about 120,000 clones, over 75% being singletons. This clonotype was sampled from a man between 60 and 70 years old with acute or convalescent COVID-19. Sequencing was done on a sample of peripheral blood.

In nucleotides, the CDR3 is TGTGCCAGCAGCCCAGTTATGACTAAGAACACCGGGGAGCTGTTTTTT. It codes for CASSPVMTKNTGELFF. The chain joins TRBV9 to TRBJ2-2; TRBD2 is a possible D gene (5 bases). V dropped 4 bases and J dropped 1 base, with 14 bases sitting between them. CDR1 is SGDLS and CDR2 is YYNGEE in the germline V gene. The CDR3 totals 16 residues. Combining the CDR3 with reference TRBV9 and TRBJ2-2 gives the whole variable domain DSGVTQTPKHLITATGQRVTLRCSPRSGDLSVYWYQQSLDQGLQFLIQYYNGEERAKGNILERFSAQQFPDLHSELNLSSLELGDSALYFCASSPVMTKNTGELFFGEGSRLTVL.